The text below deals with one T cell receptor (beta chain). A read error may produce the germline difference seen at one junction end. The TCRbeta library incorporated unique molecular identifiers. Each CDR3 protein is one row after TCRdb ran MiXCR on the PCR reads. The repertoire holds roughly 70,000 distinct CDR3 sequences, with roughly 5.2% as singletons. The data were taken from a study of T-cell reconstitution after alpha-beta-depleted transplantation in children. CDR3 length equals 20 residues. Germline lookup yields CDR1 LGHDT and CDR2 YNNKEL (reference sequence). The genes are TRBV3-1 and TRBJ2-6, with TRBD1 matching over 7 bases. The TCR was taken from a boy younger than two who had a stem cell transplant for acute myeloid leukemia, so the T cells may come from the graft donor. The sample consisted of PBMCs, mostly from graft donor cells, taken 180 days after TCRalphabeta/CD19-depleted stem cell transplant. The CDR3 loop reads CASCQDPGTGATSGANVLTF. In DNA, the CDR3 is TGTGCCAGCTGCCAAGATCCGGGCACAGGGGCGACCTCTGGGGCCAACGTCCTGACTTTC. The full variable domain, its missing parts supplied by reference TRBV3-1 and TRBJ2-6, is DTAVSQTPKYLVTQMGNDKSIKCEQNLGHDTMYWYKQDSKKFLKIMFSYNNKELIINETVPNRFSPKSPDKAHLNLHINSLELGDSAVYFCASCQDPGTGATSGANVLTFGAGSRLTVL.